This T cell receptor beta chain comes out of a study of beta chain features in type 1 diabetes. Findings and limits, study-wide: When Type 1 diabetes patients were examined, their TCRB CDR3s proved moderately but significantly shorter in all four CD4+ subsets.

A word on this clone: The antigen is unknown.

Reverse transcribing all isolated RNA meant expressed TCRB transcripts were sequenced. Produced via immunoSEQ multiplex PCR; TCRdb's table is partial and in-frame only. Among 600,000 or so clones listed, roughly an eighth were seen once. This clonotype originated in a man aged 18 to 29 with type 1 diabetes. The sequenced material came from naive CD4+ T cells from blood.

The CDR3 protein is CASSVEVGSPLHF. The CDR3 DNA reads TGTGCCAGCAGCGTAGAGGTGGGATCACCCCTCCACTTT. The gene calls are TRBV9 and TRBJ1-6; D not resolved. The CDR3 is 13 residues long. V lost 0 bases, J lost 10 bases, and 8 bases lay in between. Germline V gives CDR1 SGDLS, CDR2 YYNGEE.